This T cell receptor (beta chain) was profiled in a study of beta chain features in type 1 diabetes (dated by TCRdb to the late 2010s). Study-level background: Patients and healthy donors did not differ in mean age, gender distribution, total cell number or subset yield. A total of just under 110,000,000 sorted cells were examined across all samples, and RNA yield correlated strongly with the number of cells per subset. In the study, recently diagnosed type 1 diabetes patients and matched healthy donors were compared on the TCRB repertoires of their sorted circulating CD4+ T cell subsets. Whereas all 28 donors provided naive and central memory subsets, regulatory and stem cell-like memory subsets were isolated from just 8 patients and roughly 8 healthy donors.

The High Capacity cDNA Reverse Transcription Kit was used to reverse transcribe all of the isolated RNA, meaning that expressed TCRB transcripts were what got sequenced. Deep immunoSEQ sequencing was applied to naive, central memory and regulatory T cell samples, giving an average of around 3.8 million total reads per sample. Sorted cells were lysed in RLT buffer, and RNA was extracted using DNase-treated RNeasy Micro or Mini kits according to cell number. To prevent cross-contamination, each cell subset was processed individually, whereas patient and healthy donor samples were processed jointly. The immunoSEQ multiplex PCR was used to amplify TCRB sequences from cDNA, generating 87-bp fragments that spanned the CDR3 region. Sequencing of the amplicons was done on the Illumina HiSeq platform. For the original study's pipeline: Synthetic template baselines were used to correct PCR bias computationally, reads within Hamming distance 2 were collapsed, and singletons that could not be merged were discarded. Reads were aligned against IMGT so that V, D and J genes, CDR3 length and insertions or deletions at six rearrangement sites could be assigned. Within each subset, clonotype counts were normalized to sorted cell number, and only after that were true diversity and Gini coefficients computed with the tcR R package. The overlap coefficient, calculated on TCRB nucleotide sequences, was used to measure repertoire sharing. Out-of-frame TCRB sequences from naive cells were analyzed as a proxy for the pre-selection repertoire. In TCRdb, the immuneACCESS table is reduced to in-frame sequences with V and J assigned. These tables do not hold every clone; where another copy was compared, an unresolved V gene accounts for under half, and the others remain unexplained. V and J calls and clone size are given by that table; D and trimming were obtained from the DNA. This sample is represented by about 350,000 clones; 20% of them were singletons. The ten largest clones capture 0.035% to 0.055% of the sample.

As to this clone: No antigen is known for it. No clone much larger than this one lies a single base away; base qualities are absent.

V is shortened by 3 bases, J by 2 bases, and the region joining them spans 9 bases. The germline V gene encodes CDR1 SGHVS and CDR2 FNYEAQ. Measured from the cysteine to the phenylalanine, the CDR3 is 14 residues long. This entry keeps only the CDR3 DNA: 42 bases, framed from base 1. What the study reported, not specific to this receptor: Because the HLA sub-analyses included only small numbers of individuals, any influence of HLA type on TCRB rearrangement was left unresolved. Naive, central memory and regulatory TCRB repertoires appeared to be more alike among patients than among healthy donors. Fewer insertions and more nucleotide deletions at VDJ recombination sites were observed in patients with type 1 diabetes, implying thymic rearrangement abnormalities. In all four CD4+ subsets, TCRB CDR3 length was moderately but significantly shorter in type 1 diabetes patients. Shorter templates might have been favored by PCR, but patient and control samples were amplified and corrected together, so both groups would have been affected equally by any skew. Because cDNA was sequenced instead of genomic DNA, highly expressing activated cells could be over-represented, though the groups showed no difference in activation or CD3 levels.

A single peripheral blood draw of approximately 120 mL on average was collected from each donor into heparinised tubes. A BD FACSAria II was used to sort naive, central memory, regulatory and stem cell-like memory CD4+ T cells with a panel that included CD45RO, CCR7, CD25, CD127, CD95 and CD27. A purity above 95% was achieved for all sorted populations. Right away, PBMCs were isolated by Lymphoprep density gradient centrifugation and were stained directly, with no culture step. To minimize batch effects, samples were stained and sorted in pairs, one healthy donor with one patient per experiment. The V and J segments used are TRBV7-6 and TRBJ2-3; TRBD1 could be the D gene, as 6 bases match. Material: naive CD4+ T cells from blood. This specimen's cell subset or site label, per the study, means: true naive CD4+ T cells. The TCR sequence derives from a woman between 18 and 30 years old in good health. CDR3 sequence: CASSFTGSTDTQYF. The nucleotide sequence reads TGTGCCAGCAGCTTCACAGGGTCCACAGATACGCAGTATTTT.